These 7 T cell receptor beta chains came from one sample sequenced in a study of blood T cell repertoires in COVID-19. TCRdb's copy holds only in-frame clones and misses some; the assay was immunoSEQ multiplex PCR. The table shows 130,000 to 150,000 clones, with 85% to 90% occurring only once. The specimen sequenced was peripheral blood. The receptors shown here come from a woman in her thirties or forties with acute or convalescent COVID-19.

The chain joins TRBV7-9 to TRBJ1-1; D gene uncertain. V was cut by 4 bases and J by 10 bases, with 22 bases left in between. The CDR3 sequence is 15 residues long. The V gene's germline CDR1 is SEHNR and CDR2 FQNEAQ (reference sequence). The CDR3 loop reads CASSYLEPERLGAFF. CDR3 bases: TGTGCCAGCAGCTATTTAGAACCTGAGAGACTAGGAGCTTTCTTT.

As to this clone: Compared with germline, one end of the junction differs, possibly owing to a read error. This chain uses TRBV28 with TRBJ1-2, with TRBD1 matching over 8 bases. The CDR3 is 12 residues long. The V gene's germline CDR1 is MDHEN and CDR2 SYDVKM. The CDR3 bases are TGTGCCAGCACCGAAGACAGGGGTGGGAGATCCTTC. Its protein is CASTEDRGGRSF.

The chain employs TRBV6-5 and TRBJ1-1; D possibly corresponds to TRBD1 (6 bases). Germline loops: CDR1 MNHEY, CDR2 SVGAGI. V lost 2 bases to trimming and J lost 0 bases, with 10 bases between them. The CDR3 spans 15 residues. The CDR3 sequence: CASSYPGQMNTEAFF. In DNA, the CDR3 is TGTGCCAGCAGTTACCCTGGACAGATGAACACTGAAGCTTTCTTT.

The table lists this clone with a count of one. The chain employs TRBV6-5 and TRBJ2-1; D might be TRBD1 (6 bases). Germline CDR1 is MNHEY and CDR2 is SVGAGI. V lost 6 bases, J lost 6 bases, and 15 bases lay in between. This CDR3 has 14 amino acids. The CDR3 here is CASSNYLGGNEQFF. The DNA of the CDR3 is TGTGCCAGCAGCAACTACCTAGGGGGCAATGAGCAGTTCTTC.

This chain uses TRBV5-6 with TRBJ1-4; tentatively, D is TRBD1 (5 bases). Germline V gives CDR1 SGHDT, CDR2 YYEEEE. The germline V and J ends were trimmed by 4 bases and 7 bases, with 17 bases remaining between them. The CDR3 length is 15 residues. The CDR3 sequence: CASSRGGELSEKLFF. Written as DNA, the CDR3 is TGTGCCAGCAGCAGGGGCGGGGAATTGAGTGAAAAACTGTTTTTT. The full variable domain, its missing parts supplied by reference TRBV5-6 and TRBJ1-4, is DAGVTQSPTHLIKTRGQQVTLRCSPKSGHDTVSWYQQALGQGPQFIFQYYEEEERQRGNFPDRFSGHQFPNYSSELNVNALLLGDSALYLCASSRGGELSEKLFFGSGTQLSVL.

This chain uses TRBV10-3 with TRBJ2-5, with TRBD1 as a possible D gene (6 bases). The CDR3 has 14 amino acids. V lost 6 bases to trimming and J lost 1 base, with 12 bases between them. CDR1 ENHRY and CDR2 SYGVKD come from the germline V gene. CDR3 protein: CAISSGTFQETQYF. DNA for the CDR3: TGTGCCATCAGCTCCGGGACATTCCAAGAGACCCAGTACTTC.

The chain joins TRBV28 to TRBJ2-3, with D possibly being TRBD2 (6 bases). There are 16 residues in the CDR3. Trimming took off 5 bases at V and 6 bases at J, with 21 bases between the two ends. Germline V gene sequence: CDR1 MDHEN, CDR2 SYDVKM. DNA for the CDR3: TGTGCCAGCAGTCCGCAAGGAGGGTCCCTCAGGGATACGCAGTATTTT. This sequence encodes CASSPQGGSLRDTQYF. Filled out from reference TRBV28 and TRBJ2-3, the complete variable domain reads DVKVTQSSRYLVKRTGEKVFLECVQDMDHENMFWYRQDPGLGLRLIYFSYDVKMKEKGDIPEGYSVSREKKERFSLILESASTNQTSMYLCASSPQGGSLRDTQYFGPGTRLTVL.